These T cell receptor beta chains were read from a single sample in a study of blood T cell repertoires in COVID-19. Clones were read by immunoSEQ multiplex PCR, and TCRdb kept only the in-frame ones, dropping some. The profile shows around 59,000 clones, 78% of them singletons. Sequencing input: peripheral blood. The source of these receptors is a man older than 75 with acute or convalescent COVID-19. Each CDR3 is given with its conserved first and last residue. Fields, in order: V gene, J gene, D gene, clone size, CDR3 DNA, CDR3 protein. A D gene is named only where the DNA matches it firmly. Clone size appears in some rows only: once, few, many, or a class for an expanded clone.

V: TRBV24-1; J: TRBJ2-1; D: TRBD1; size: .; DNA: TGTGCCACCAGTGCCAGGAGGACAGGGTACAATGAGCAGTTCTTC; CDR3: CATSARRTGYNEQFF
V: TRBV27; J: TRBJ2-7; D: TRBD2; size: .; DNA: TGTGCCGGCGATCCTAGCGGAGGCTACGAGCAGTACTTC; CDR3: CAGDPSGGYEQYF
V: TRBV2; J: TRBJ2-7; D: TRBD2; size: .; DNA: TGTGCCAGCAGTCCTAGACTAGCGGGAGTGGGAGAGCAGTACTTC; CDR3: CASSPRLAGVGEQYF
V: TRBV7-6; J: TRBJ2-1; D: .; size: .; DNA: TGTGCCAGCAGCTTAGAAAGCGGGTATGAGCAGTTCTTC; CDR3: CASSLESGYEQFF
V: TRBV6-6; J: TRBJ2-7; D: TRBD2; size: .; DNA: TGTGCCAGCAGTTACCGCGGGGGGTACGAGCAGTACTTC; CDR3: CASSYRGGYEQYF
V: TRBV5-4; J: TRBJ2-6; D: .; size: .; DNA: TGTGCCAGCAGCTTGCCCCAGGGTTTTACTGGGGCCAACGTCCTGACTTTC; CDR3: CASSLPQGFTGANVLTF
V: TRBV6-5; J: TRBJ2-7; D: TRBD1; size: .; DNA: TGTGCCACACGACTAAACACAGGGGTCTACGAGCAGTACTTC; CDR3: CATRLNTGVYEQYF
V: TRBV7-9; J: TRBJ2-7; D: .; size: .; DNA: TGTGCCAGCAGCTTCCCTAATACCTACGAGCAGTACTTC; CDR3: CASSFPNTYEQYF
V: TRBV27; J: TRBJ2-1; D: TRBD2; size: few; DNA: TGTGCCAGCAGTTTGCCAAGACTAGCGGGAGTGGCTAATGAGCAGTTCTTC; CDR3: CASSLPRLAGVANEQFF
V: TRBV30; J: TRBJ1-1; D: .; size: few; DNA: TGTGCCTGGAGTGAATTGGGGGCGGGAGTGACGTCTTTCTTT; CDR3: CAWSELGAGVTSFF
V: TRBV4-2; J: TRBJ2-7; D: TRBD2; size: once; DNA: TGTGCCAGCAGCCAAGCTGGGGCTAGCGGAGTCTACGAGCAGTACTTC; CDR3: CASSQAGASGVYEQYF
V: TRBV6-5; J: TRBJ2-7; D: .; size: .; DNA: TGTGCCAGCAGTTACGGTGGGGCTTCCTACGAGCAGTACTTC; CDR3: CASSYGGASYEQYF
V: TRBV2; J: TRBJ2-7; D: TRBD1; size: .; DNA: TGTGCCAGCAGTCCACGACAGGGCTCCTCCTACGAGCAGTACTTC; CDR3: CASSPRQGSSYEQYF
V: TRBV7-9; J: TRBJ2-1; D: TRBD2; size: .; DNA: TGTGCCAGCAGCTTAGCCGGGACTAGCGGATTCAATGAGCAGTTCTTC; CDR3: CASSLAGTSGFNEQFF
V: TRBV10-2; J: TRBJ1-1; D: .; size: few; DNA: TGCGCCAGCAGTGACGGAGGGATCACTGAAGCTTTCTTT; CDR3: CASSDGGITEAFF
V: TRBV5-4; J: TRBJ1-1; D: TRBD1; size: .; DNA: TGTGCCAGCAGCTTGGGTGGGCAGGGGGTCACGAACACTGAAGCTTTCTTT; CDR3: CASSLGGQGVTNTEAFF
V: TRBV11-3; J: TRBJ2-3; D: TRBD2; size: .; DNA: TGTGCCAGCAGCCCCCCTGGGACTACCACAGATACGCAGTATTTT; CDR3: CASSPPGTTTDTQYF
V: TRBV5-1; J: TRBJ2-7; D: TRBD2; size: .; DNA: TGCGCCAGCAGCCGAGGGACTAGCGGGGAACGATACGAGCAGTACTTC; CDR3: CASSRGTSGERYEQYF
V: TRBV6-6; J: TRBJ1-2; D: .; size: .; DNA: TGTGCCAGCACCCCCCGGGGGGAGGGCTATGGCTACACCTTC; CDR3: CASTPRGEGYGYTF
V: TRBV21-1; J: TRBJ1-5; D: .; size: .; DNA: TGTGCCGGAAGACAGGGCTGGGGCAATCAGCCCCAGCATTTT; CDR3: CAGRQGWGNQPQHF
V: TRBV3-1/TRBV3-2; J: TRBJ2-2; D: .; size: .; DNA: TGTGCCAGCAGCCTCCTCGGCGGGGAGCTGTTTTTT; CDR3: CASSLLGGELFF
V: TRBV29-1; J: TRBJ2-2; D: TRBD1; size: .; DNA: TGCAGCATAAGACAGGGGGTTGACACCGGGGAGCTGTTTTTT; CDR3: CSIRQGVDTGELFF
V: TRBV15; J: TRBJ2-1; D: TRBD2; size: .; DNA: TGTGCCACCAGCAGAGGGAGGCGGGGGGCATACAATGAGCAGTTCTTC; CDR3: CATSRGRRGAYNEQFF
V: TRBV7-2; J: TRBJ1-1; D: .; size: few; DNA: TGTGCCAGCAGCATCAGGACGGGGGACACTGAAGCTTTCTTT; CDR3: CASSIRTGDTEAFF
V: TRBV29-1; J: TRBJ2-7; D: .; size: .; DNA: TGCAGCGTTGAGGAGCGCACCTACGAGCAGTACTTC; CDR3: CSVEERTYEQYF
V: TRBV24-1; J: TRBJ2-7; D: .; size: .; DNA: TGTGCCACCAGTGACTCGTACGAGCAGTACTTC; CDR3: CATSDSYEQYF
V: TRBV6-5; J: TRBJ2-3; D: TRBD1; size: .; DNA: TGTGCCAGCAGTTACGGACAGGGGGCCTCTGTTGATACGCAGTATTTT; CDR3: CASSYGQGASVDTQYF
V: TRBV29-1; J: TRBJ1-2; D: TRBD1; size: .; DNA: TGCAGCGTTGAAGGGAGGGCAGGGGGCTACTATGGCTACACCTTC; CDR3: CSVEGRAGGYYGYTF
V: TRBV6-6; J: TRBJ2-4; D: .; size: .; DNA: TGTGCCAGCAGTTACTTAGCGGAAGCCAAAAACATTCAGTACTTC; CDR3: CASSYLAEAKNIQYF
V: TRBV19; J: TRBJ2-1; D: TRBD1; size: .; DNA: TGTGCCAGTAGTCGACAGGGGGTCGTCTACAATGAGCAGTTCTTC; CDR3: CASSRQGVVYNEQFF
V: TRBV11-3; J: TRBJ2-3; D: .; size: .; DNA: TGTGCCAGCAGCTCGTTTAGCGGGACAGGGCTCCATTCTGGTACGCAGTATTTT; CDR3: CASSSFSGTGLHSGTQYF
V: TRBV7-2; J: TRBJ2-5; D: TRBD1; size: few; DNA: TGTGCCAGCAGCCCGCGTAGGGGGCAGGAGACCCAGTACTTC; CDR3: CASSPRRGQETQYF
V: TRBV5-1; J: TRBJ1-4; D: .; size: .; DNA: TGCGCCAGCAGCTTACAGGCCTCTAATGAAAAACTGTTTTTT; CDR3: CASSLQASNEKLFF
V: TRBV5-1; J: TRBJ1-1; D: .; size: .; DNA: TGCGCCAGCAGCTTGCCGGGGATGAACACTGAAGCTTTCTTT; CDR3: CASSLPGMNTEAFF
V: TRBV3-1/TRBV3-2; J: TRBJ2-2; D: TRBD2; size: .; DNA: TGTGCCAGCAGCCAAGCGGTGGCGGGGGGGCACGCCGGGGAGCTGTTTTTT; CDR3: CASSQAVAGGHAGELFF
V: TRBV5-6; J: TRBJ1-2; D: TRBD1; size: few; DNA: TGTGCCAGCAGCAGCTGGACAGGAGGGATCGGTGGCTACACCTTC; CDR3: CASSSWTGGIGGYTF
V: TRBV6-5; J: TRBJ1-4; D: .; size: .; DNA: TGTGCCAGCAGGGCCCCGGGGTGGTATGAAAAACTGTTTTTT; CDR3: CASRAPGWYEKLFF
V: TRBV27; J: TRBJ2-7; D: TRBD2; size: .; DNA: TGTGCCAGCAGTTTCCCGCCTGGCGGGAGATTAAACGAGCAGTACTTC; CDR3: CASSFPPGGRLNEQYF
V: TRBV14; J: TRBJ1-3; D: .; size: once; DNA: TGTGCCAGCAGCCAAGGGTTAACGAGCTCTGGAAACACCATATATTTT; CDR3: CASSQGLTSSGNTIYF
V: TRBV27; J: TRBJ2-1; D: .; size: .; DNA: TGTGCCAGCAGTTTAGGGGGCAGCTCCTACAATGAGCAGTTCTTC; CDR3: CASSLGGSSYNEQFF
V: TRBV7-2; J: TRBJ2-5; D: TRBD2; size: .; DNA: TGTGCCAGCAGCTTAGGTCTTAGCGGGGGGGCCCAAGAGACCCAGTACTTC; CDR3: CASSLGLSGGAQETQYF
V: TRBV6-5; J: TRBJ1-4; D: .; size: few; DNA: TGTGCCAGCGATCCCGGTCTTAATGAAAAACTGTTTTTT; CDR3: CASDPGLNEKLFF
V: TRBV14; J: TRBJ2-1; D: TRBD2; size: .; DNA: TGTGCCAGCAGCCAAGAGGCCTTATCCTCGGGACTAGCGGGGGGGGCATCTAATGAGCAGTTCTTC; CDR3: CASSQEALSSGLAGGASNEQFF
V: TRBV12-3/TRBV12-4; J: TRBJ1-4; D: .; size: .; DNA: TGTCACCGGGGGAGGACTAATGAAAAACTGTTTTTT; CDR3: CHRGRTNEKLFF
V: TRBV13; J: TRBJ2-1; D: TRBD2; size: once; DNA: TGTGCCGGCAGCGGATTCTTGAGGACTAGCGGGACTTACAATGAGCAGTTCTTC; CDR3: CAGSGFLRTSGTYNEQFF
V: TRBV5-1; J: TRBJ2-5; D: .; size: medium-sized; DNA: TGCGCCAGCAGCTTGGCCGTCGGGGGGCAGTACCAAGAGACCCAGTACTTC; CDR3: CASSLAVGGQYQETQYF
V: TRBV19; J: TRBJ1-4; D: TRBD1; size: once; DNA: TGTGCCAGTTCTCAGGGGGGAGTCGGAAAACTGTTTTTT; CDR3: CASSQGGVGKLFF
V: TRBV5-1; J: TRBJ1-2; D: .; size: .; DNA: TGCGCCAGCAGCTTGGCGACGGGGGGGTCCTATGGCTACACCTTC; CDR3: CASSLATGGSYGYTF